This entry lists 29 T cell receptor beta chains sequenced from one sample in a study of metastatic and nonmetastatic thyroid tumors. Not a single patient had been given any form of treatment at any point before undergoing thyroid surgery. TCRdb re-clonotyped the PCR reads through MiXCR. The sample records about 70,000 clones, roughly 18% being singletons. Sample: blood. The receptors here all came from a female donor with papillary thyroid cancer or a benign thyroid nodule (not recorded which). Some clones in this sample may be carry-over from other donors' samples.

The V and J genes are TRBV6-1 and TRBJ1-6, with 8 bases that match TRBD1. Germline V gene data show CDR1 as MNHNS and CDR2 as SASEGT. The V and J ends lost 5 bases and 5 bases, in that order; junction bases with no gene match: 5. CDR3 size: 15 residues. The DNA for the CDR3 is TGTGCCAGCAGTCCCCTGACAGGGGATAATTCACCCCTCCACTTT. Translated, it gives CASSPLTGDNSPLHF.

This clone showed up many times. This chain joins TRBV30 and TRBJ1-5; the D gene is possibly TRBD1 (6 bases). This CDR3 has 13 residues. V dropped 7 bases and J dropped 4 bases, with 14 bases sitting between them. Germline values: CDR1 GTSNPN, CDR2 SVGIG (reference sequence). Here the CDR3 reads CALQQGRNQPQHF. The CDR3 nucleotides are TGTGCCTTGCAACAGGGTAGGAATCAGCCCCAGCATTTT.

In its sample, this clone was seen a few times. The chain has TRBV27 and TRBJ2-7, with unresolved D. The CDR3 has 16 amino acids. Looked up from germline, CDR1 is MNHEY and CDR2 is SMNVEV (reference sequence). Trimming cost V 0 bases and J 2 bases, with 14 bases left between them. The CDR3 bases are TGTGCCAGCAGTTTATCAAGATTGGGTACTGCCTACGAGCAGTACTTC. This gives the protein CASSLSRLGTAYEQYF.

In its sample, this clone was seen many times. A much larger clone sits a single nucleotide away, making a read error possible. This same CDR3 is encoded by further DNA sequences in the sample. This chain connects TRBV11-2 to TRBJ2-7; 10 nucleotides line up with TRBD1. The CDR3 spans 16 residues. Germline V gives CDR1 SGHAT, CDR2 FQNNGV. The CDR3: CASSLGAGQGFYEQYF. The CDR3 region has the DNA TGTGCCAGCAGCTTAGGGGCGGGACAGGGGTTCTACGAGCAATACTTC.

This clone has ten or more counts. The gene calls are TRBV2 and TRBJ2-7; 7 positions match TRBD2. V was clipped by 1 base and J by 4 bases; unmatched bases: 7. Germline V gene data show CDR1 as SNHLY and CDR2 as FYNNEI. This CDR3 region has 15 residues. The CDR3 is CASSEGEGRGYEQYF. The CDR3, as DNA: TGTGCCAGCAGTGAAGGGGAGGGGCGGGGGTACGAGCAGTACTTC.

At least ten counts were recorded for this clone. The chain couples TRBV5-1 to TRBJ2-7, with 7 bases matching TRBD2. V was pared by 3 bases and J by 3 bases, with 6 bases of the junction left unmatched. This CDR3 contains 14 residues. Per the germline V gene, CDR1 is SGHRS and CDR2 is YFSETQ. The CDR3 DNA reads TGCGCCAGCAGCTACCCCGGGGAGGGCTACGAGCAGTACTTC. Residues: CASSYPGEGYEQYF.

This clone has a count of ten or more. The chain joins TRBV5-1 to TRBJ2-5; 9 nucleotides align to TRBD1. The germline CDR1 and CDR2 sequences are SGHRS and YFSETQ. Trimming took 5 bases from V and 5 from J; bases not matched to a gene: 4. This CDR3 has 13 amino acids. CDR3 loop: CASRGQGPETQYF. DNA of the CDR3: TGCGCCAGCAGGGGACAGGGTCCGGAGACCCAGTACTTC.

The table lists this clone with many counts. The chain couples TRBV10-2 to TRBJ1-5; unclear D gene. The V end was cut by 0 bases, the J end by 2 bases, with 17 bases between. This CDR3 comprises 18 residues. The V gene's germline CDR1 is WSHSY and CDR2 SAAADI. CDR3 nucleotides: TGCGCCAGCAGTGAGTCGAGGTTCAGGCTCGGGGGCAATCAGCCCCAGCATTTT. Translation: CASSESRFRLGGNQPQHF.

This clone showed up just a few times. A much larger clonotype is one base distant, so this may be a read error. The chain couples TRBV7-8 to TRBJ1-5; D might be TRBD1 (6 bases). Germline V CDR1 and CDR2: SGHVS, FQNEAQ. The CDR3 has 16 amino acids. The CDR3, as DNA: TGTGTCAGCAGCGGAGGGACACCATATAGCAATCAGCCCCAGCATTTT. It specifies CVSSGGTPYSNQPQHF.

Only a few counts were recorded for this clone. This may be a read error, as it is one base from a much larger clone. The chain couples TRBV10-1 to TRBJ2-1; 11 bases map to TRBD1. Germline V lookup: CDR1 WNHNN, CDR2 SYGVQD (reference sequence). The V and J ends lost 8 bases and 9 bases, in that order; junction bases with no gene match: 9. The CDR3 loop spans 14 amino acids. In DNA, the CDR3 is TGCGCCAGCTCCCCGGGACAGGGGGTCAGTGAGCAGTTCTTC. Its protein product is CASSPGQGVSEQFF.

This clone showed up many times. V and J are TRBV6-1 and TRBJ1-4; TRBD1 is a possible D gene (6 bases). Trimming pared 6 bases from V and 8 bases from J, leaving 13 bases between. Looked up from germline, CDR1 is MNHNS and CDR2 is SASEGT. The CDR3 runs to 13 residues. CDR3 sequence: CASSDTGMEKLFF. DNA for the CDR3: TGTGCCAGCAGCGACACAGGGATGGAAAAACTGTTTTTT.

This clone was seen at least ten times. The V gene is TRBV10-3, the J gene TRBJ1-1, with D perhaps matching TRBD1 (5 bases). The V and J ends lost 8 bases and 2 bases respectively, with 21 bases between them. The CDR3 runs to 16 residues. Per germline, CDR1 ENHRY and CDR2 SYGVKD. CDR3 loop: CAIVPGGGRQNTEAFF. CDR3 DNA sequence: TGTGCCATCGTGCCCGGGGGGGGACGGCAAAACACTGAAGCTTTCTTT.

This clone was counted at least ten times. CDR3 sequence: CASREGTLGDTQYF. The CDR3 DNA reads as TGTGCCAGCAGGGAGGGGACCCTAGGGGATACGCAGTATTTT. V usage is TRBV27 and J usage is TRBJ2-3, with D possibly being TRBD2 (6 bases). Germline assignment: CDR1 MNHEY and CDR2 SMNVEV (reference sequence). Between the trimmed V and J ends, which lost 6 bases and 6 bases, there was a span of 16 bases. CDR3 size: 14 residues.

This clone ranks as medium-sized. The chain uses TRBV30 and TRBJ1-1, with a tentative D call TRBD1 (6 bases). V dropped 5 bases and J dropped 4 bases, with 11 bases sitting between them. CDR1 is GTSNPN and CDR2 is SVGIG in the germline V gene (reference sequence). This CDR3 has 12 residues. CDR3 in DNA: TGTGCCTGGTCTACAGGGAGCACTGAAGCTTTCTTT. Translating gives CAWSTGSTEAFF.

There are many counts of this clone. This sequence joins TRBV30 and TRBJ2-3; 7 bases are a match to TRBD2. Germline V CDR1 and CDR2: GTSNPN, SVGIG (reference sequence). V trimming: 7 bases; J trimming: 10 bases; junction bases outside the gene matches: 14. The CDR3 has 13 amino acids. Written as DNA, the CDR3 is TGTGCCTCCTCCTGGGGGAGGGTCGAGGCGCAGTATTTT. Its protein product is CASSWGRVEAQYF.

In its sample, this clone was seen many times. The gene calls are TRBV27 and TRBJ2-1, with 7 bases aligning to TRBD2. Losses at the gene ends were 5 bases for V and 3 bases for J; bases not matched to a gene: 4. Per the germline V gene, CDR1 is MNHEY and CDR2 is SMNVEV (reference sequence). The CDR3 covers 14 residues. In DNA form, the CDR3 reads TGTGCCAGCAGTGCCAGCGGGGACTACAATGAGCAGTTCTTC. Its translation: CASSASGDYNEQFF.

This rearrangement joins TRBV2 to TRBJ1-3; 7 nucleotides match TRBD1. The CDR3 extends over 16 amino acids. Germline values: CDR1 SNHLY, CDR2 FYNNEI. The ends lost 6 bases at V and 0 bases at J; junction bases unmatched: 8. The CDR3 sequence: CASRGARGDSGNTIYF. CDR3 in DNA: TGTGCCAGCAGGGGGGCCAGGGGGGACTCTGGAAACACCATATATTTT.

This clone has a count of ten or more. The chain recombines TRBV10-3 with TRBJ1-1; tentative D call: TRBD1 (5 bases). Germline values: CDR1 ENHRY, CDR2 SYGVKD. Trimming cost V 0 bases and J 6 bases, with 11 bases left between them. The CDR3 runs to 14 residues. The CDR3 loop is CAISESTGGPEAFF. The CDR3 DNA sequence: TGTGCCATCAGTGAGTCGACCGGGGGACCTGAAGCTTTCTTT.

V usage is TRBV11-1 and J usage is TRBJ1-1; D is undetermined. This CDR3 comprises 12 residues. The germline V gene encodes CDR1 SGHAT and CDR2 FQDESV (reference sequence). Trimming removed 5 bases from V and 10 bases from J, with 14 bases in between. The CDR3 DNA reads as TGTGCCAGCAGCCGTCCCCCCGGAGGAGCTTTCTTT. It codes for CASSRPPGGAFF.

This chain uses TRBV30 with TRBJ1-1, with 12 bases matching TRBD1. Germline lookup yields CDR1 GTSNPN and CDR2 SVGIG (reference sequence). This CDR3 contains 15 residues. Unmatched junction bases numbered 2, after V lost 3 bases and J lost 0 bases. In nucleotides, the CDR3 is TGTGCCTGGAGCGGGACAGGGGGCATGAACACTGAAGCTTTCTTT. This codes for CAWSGTGGMNTEAFF.

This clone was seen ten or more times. The DNA for the CDR3 is TGTGCCAGCAGCGTCGCAACTACAGATACGCAGTATTTT. Its protein is CASSVATTDTQYF. This chain uses TRBV9 with TRBJ2-3; no definite D call. The V gene's germline CDR1 is SGDLS and CDR2 YYNGEE. Trimming cost V 2 bases and J 3 bases, with 7 bases left between them. This CDR3 spans 13 amino acids.

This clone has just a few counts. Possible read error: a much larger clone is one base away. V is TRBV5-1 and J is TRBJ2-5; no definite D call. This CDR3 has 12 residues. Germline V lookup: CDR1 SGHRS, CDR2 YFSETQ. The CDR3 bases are TGCGCCAGCATCTTGGATCAGGAGACCCAGTACTTC. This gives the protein CASILDQETQYF.

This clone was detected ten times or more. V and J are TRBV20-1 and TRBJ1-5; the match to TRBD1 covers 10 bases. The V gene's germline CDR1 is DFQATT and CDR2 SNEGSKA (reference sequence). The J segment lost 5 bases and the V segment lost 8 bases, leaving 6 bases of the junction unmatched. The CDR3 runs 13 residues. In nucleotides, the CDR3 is TGCAGTACAGGACAGGGGGGGGATCAGCCCCAGCATTTT. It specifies CSTGQGGDQPQHF.

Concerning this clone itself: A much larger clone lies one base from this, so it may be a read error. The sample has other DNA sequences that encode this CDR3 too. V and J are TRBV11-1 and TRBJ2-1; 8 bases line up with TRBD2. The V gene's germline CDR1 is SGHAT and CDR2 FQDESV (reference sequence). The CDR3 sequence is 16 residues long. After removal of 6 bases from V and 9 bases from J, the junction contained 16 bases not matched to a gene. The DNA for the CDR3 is TGTGCCAGCAGTTCACCTGCGACTAGCGTTAGGGGTGAGCAGTTCTTC. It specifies CASSSPATSVRGEQFF. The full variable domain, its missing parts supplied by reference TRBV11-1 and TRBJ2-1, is EAEVAQSPRYKITEKSQAVAFWCDPISGHATLYWYRQILGQGPELLVQFQDESVVDDSQLPKDRFSAERLKGVDSTLKIQPAELGDSAMYLCASSSPATSVRGEQFFGPGTRLTVL.

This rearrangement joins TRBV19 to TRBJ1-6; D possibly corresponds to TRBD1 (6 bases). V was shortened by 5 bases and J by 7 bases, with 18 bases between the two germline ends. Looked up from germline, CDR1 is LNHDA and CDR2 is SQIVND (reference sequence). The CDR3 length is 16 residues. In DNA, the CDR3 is TGTGCCAGTAGTGCCCTCGGGGGCCCGTTGAATTCACCCCTCCACTTT. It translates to CASSALGGPLNSPLHF.

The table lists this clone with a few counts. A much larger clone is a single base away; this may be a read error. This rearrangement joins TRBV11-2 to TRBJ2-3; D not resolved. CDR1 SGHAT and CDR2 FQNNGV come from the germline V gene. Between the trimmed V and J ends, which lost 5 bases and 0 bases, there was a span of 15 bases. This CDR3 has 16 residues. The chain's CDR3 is CASSADGSSSTDTQYF. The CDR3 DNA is TGTGCCAGCAGCGCGGACGGTTCATCTAGCACAGATACGCAGTATTTT.

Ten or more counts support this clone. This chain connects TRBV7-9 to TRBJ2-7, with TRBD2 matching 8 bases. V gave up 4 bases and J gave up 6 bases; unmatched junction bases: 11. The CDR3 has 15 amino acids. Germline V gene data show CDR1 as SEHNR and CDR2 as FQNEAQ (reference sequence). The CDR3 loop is CASSSTSGPMGEQYF. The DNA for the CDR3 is TGTGCCAGCAGCTCCACTAGCGGACCGATGGGCGAGCAGTACTTC.

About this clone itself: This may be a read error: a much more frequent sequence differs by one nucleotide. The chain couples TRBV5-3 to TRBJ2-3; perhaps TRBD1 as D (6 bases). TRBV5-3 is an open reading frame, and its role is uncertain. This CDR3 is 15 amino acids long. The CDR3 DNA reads TGTGCCAGTAGCTTGGCGGACAGCGCCACAGATACGCAGTATTTT. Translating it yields CASSLADSATDTQYF.

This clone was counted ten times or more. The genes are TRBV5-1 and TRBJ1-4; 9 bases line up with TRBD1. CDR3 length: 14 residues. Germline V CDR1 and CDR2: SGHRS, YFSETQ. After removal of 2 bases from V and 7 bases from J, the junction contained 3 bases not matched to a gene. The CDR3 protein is CASSLQGAGEKLFF. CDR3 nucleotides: TGCGCCAGCAGCTTACAGGGGGCTGGTGAAAAACTGTTTTTT.